This entry concerns a single T cell receptor (beta chain). The CDR3 is 16 residues long. The germline CDR1 and CDR2 sequences are SGHRS and YFSETQ. V was pared by 1 base and J by 1 base, with 4 bases of the junction left unmatched. These data are taken from a study of siplizumab effects on memory and regulatory T cells. The protocol was immunoSEQ multiplex PCR, while the TCRdb copy is restricted to in-frame clones and leaves out a portion. The sample has approximately 100,000 clones; approximately 91% are singletons. Sequencing used CD4+ T cells sorted from blood. The chain carries TRBV5-1 and TRBJ2-3; 9 bases are shared with TRBD2. This TCR was sampled from a human donor in good health. Some clones in this sample may be carry-over from other donors' samples. This CDR3 is CASSLLAGGGTDTQYF. The CDR3 DNA follows: TGCGCCAGCAGCTTGCTGGCGGGAGGGGGCACAGATACGCAGTATTTT.